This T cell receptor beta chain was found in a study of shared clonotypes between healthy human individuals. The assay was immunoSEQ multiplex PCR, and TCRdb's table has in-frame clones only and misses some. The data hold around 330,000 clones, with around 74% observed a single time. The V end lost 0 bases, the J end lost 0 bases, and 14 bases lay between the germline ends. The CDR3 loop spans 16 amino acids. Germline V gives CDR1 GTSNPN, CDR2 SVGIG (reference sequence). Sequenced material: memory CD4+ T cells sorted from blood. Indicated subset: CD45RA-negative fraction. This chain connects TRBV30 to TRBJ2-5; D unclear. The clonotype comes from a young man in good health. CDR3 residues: CAWSVFGREYQETQYF. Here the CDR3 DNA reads TGTGCCTGGAGTGTTTTTGGCAGAGAGTACCAAGAGACCCAGTACTTC.